What follows are 25 T cell receptor beta chains derived from one specimen sequenced in a study of T cells in Graves' hyperthyroidism and ophthalmopathy. Amplification of TCR beta CDR3 regions used RNA as the template. The HTBI primer set was used in a first-round RT-PCR of the TCR CDR3. One entry per CDR3 protein results from TCRdb running MiXCR on the multiplex PCR reads. The repertoire has around 420,000 distinct CDR3 sequences, 15% to 17% of them found once; the top ten carry around 7.7%. Sequenced input: blood. Receptors originate from a woman younger than 30 with Graves' hyperthyroidism.

This clonotype was seen many times. V usage is TRBV12-3 or TRBV12-4 and J usage is TRBJ1-1, with D possibly TRBD1 on 5 matching bases. The CDR3 runs 13 residues. V was cut by 6 bases and J by 3 bases, with 11 bases left in between. In nucleotides, the CDR3 is TGTGCCAGCAGGGGGGGGTACTACACTGAAGCTTTCTTT. Protein product: CASRGGYYTEAFF.

As concerns this clonotype: The germline gene is not matched at one end of the junction; a read error may be the cause. The chain employs TRBV3-1 and TRBJ2-1, with 7 bases matching TRBD2. From germline, CDR1 is LGHDT and CDR2 YNNKEL (reference sequence). CDR3 length: 15 amino acids. CDR3: CASSQLAEIYNEQLF. The CDR3 nucleotides read TGTGCCAGCAGCCAGCTAGCGGAGATCTACAATGAGCAGCTCTTC.

Comment on this clonotype: Mismatch with germline at one junction end may stem from a read error. The genes are TRBV27 and TRBJ2-7; D not certain. This CDR3 region has 14 residues. Germline V CDR1 and CDR2: MNHEY, SMNVEV (reference sequence). CDR3 region: CASSPLIGPYEQCF. In DNA form, the CDR3 reads TGTGCCAGCAGTCCCCTTATTGGGCCCTACGAGCAGTGCTTC.

This clonotype showed up many times. V and J are TRBV20-1 and TRBJ2-7; 10 bases agree with TRBD1. The length of the CDR3 is 13 residues. The germline V gene has CDR1 DFQATT and CDR2 SNEGSKA (reference sequence). V lost 8 bases to trimming and J lost 4 bases; unmatched junction nucleotides: 8. The CDR3 protein is CSPQGQGVYEQYF. CDR3 sequence (DNA): TGCAGTCCTCAAGGACAGGGGGTGTACGAGCAGTACTTC.

This clonotype was recorded many times. The chain has TRBV12-3 or TRBV12-4 and TRBJ1-1; the D is unclear. CDR3 length equals 14 residues. The V and J ends lost 6 bases and 8 bases respectively, with 19 bases between them. CDR3 amino acids: CASSRQISLGEAFF. In nucleotides, the CDR3 is TGTGCCAGCAGCCGGCAGATCTCCCTGGGAGAAGCTTTCTTT.

This clonotype came up many times. V and J are TRBV20-1 and TRBJ1-1; 7 nucleotides match TRBD1. Germline V gene sequence: CDR1 DFQATT, CDR2 SNEGSKA (reference sequence). The CDR3 is 12 amino acids. V lost 2 bases to trimming and J lost 3 bases; unmatched junction nucleotides: 0. CDR3 sequence reads: CSARQGDTEAFF. The CDR3 nucleotides are TGCAGTGCTAGACAGGGGGACACTGAAGCTTTCTTT.

This clonotype was counted many times. The chain employs TRBV3-1 and TRBJ2-7, with no clear D. Germline assignment: CDR1 LGHDT and CDR2 YNNKEL (reference sequence). The ends were cut back, 5 bases at V and 0 bases at J, with 17 bases in the middle. CDR3 size: 16 residues. The CDR3 region has the DNA TGTGCCAGCAGCGAGAAAAAGGGATACCGCTCCTACGAGCAGTACTTC. Encoded protein: CASSEKKGYRSYEQYF.

This clonotype was counted at least ten times. The J gene is TRBJ2-3, the V gene TRBV5-1, with a tentative D call TRBD2 (5 bases). Trimming cost V 0 bases and J 1 base, with 9 bases left between them. The germline CDR1 and CDR2 sequences are SGHRS and YFSETQ. The CDR3 is made up of 15 amino acids. In nucleotides, the CDR3 is TGCGCCAGCAGCTTGGACGCGGGCCGCACAGATACGCAGTATTTT. Translating it yields CASSLDAGRTDTQYF. The whole variable domain, remainder taken from reference TRBV5-1 and TRBJ2-3, is KAGVTQTPRYLIKTRGQQVTLSCSPISGHRSVSWYQQTPGQGLQFLFEYFSETQRNKGNFPGRFSGRQFSNSRSEMNVSTLELGDSALYLCASSLDAGRTDTQYFGPGTRLTVL.

The chain employs TRBV6-1 and TRBJ2-1; D is possibly TRBD1 or TRBD2 (5 bases each). The CDR3 consists of 15 residues. Germline CDR1 is MNHNS and CDR2 is SASEGT. Trimming took 8 bases from V and 0 from J, leaving 14 bases between them. Here the CDR3 reads CASSWMGDSYNEQFF. DNA for the CDR3: TGTGCCAGCTCCTGGATGGGGGACTCCTACAATGAGCAGTTCTTC.

This clonotype was detected ten times or more. The V and J genes are TRBV6-1 and TRBJ1-5; D remains ambiguous. The germline gives CDR1 MNHNS, CDR2 SASEGT. The CDR3 is 16 residues long. Trimming shortened V by 1 base and J by 0 bases, and 10 bases separated the two germline ends. The CDR3, as DNA: TGTGCCAGCAGTGAAGTGGGAGGGAATAGCAATCAGCCCCAGCATTTT. As protein: CASSEVGGNSNQPQHF.

This chain connects TRBV5-1 to TRBJ2-3; the D call may be TRBD1 or TRBD2 (5 bases each). Trimming stripped 0 bases from V and 8 bases from J, with 19 bases between. The CDR3 is 16 amino acids. Germline V CDR1 and CDR2: SGHRS, YFSETQ. The CDR3 region has the DNA TGCGCCAGCAGCTTGGCCGGGACCGCCAGTTTCGGTACGCAGTATTTT. It codes for CASSLAGTASFGTQYF.

The chain joins TRBV12-3 or TRBV12-4 to TRBJ2-5; 7 bases fit TRBD1. Losses at the gene ends were 3 bases for V and 3 bases for J; bases not matched to a gene: 4. CDR3 length: 14 amino acids. CDR3 region: CASSFGTVKETQYF. DNA for the CDR3: TGTGCCAGCAGTTTCGGGACAGTCAAAGAGACCCAGTACTTC.

This clonotype appeared many times. CDR3 amino acids: CASTRGLYEQYF. In DNA, the CDR3 is TGTGCCAGCACCCGGGGCCTCTACGAGCAGTACTTC. V gene TRBV6-1 combines with J gene TRBJ2-7; TRBD1 or TRBD2 may be the D gene (5 bases each). Between the trimmed V and J ends, which lost 7 bases and 3 bases, there was a span of 10 bases. Germline-derived CDR1 and CDR2 are MNHNS and SASEGT. The CDR3 covers 12 residues.

This clonotype was found many times. The chain combines TRBV6-1 with TRBJ2-7, with D possibly being TRBD2 (6 bases). The CDR3 runs 14 residues. CDR1 MNHNS and CDR2 SASEGT come from the germline V gene. V lost 5 bases and J lost 2, with 13 bases in between. The CDR3, as DNA: TGTGCCAGCAGTACTTGGGAGGAGGCCTACGAGCAGTACTTC. Protein sequence: CASSTWEEAYEQYF.

V gene TRBV10-3 combines with J gene TRBJ2-7; 12 bases are a match to TRBD2. CDR1 and CDR2 (germline): ENHRY, SYGVKD. This CDR3 region has 14 residues. With 4 bases clipped from V and 3 bases from J, the junction kept 1 base outside the gene matches. The CDR3 reads CAISGGLAGYEQYF. The CDR3 bases are TGTGCCATCAGTGGGGGACTAGCGGGCTACGAGCAGTACTTC.

This clonotype was observed many times. This chain connects TRBV7-9 to TRBJ2-7, with D perhaps TRBD1 (6 bases). The CDR3 is made up of 15 amino acids. Germline CDR1 SEHNR, CDR2 FQNEAQ (reference sequence). The ends were cut back, 5 bases at V and 3 bases at J, with 17 bases in the middle. The CDR3 loop is CASSPRDRHHYEQYF. The CDR3 bases are TGTGCCAGCAGCCCCCGAGACAGGCATCACTACGAGCAGTACTTC.

This clonotype was recorded at least ten times. This chain links TRBV7-3 with TRBJ2-3, with TRBD2 identical over 7 bases. The CDR3 spans 17 residues. The V and J ends lost 4 bases and 0 bases, in that order; junction bases with no gene match: 10. Germline values: CDR1 SGHTA, CDR2 FQGTGA. In DNA form, the CDR3 reads TGTGCCAGCAGCTCCTCGGGTGGTAGCGGGAGCACAGATACGCAGTATTTT. Amino acids: CASSSSGGSGSTDTQYF.

This clonotype was recorded many times. The chain links TRBV2 to TRBJ2-5; the match to TRBD1 covers 10 bases. The CDR3 contains 15 residues. The germline gives CDR1 SNHLY, CDR2 FYNNEI. Trimming at V came to 7 bases and at J to 0 bases, leaving 5 bases not matched to a gene. CDR3 sequence (DNA): TGTGCCAGCAATCCCGGGACAGGGGACCAAGAGACCCAGTACTTC. It encodes CASNPGTGDQETQYF.

Many counts were recorded for this clonotype. V and J are TRBV20-1 and TRBJ1-5; D may be TRBD1 (5 bases). CDR3 length: 12 amino acids. Germline CDR1 and CDR2: DFQATT and SNEGSKA (reference sequence). V dropped 6 bases and J dropped 7 bases, with 13 bases sitting between them. The CDR3 nucleotides read TGCAGTGCCCAGGCAGGGTTCCAGCCCCAGCATTTT. This translates into CSAQAGFQPQHF.

Remarks on this clonotype: One end of the junction is discordant with germline, which a read error may explain. The rearrangement links TRBV7-9 to TRBJ1-1; D gene uncertain. The CDR3 runs to 14 residues. The germline CDR1 and CDR2 sequences are SEHNR and FQNEAQ (reference sequence). CDR3: CANSYFSGYTEAFF. CDR3 coding DNA: TGTGCCAACAGCTATTTTTCTGGCTACACTGAAGCTTTCTTT.

This clonotype was picked up many times. J is TRBJ1-3 and V is TRBV12-3 or TRBV12-4; D not certain. V lost 7 bases and J lost 2, with 15 bases in between. The CDR3 is made up of 15 amino acids. Written as DNA, the CDR3 is TGTGCCAGCACTAAAGGAACAGTCCCTGGAAACACCATATATTTT. It encodes CASTKGTVPGNTIYF.

This clonotype was seen ten or more times. V gene TRBV6-1 combines with J gene TRBJ1-6; 8 bases line up with TRBD1. The trim removed 3 bases at V and 7 bases at J, leaving 5 bases unmatched. CDR3 length: 15 amino acids. Germline V CDR1 and CDR2: MNHNS, SASEGT. CDR3 residues: CASSDLQGGNSPLHF. In DNA, the CDR3 is TGTGCCAGCAGTGATCTACAGGGGGGGAATTCACCCCTCCACTTT.

This clonotype was recorded many times. The chain is built from TRBV27 and TRBJ1-2; D possibly corresponds to TRBD1 (6 bases). The CDR3 totals 13 residues. CDR1 and CDR2 from the germline V gene are MNHEY and SMNVEV (reference sequence). Trimming pared 2 bases from V and 6 bases from J, leaving 10 bases between. DNA for the CDR3: TGTGCCAGCAGTTTACGGGGGGCTGATGGCTACACCTTC. Its translation: CASSLRGADGYTF.

Many counts were recorded for this clonotype. V usage is TRBV12-3 or TRBV12-4 and J usage is TRBJ1-2; D is ambiguous. The CDR3 is 13 residues long. V lost 3 bases to trimming and J lost 1 base, with 6 bases between them. The CDR3 loop is CASSFQVNYGYTF. The CDR3 nucleotides are TGTGCCAGCAGTTTTCAGGTTAACTATGGCTACACCTTC.

This clonotype was seen ten or more times. The rearrangement uses TRBV12-3 or TRBV12-4 and TRBJ2-2; D not certain. CDR3 size: 12 residues. V was trimmed by 6 bases and J by 5 bases, leaving 7 bases between them. Here the CDR3 DNA reads TGTGCCAGCAGGGACGGGACCGGGGAGCTGTTTTTT. This codes for CASRDGTGELFF.